This T cell receptor (beta chain) derives from a study of blood T cell repertoires in COVID-19. Turning to the study itself: Researchers got acute and convalescent COVID-19 samples from the United States, Italy and Spain. Nucleic acid was either cDNA or gDNA, and it came from T cells, B-cell-depleted T cells, or PBMCs.

Germline CDR1 and CDR2: SQVTM and ANQGSEA. The CDR3 consists of 13 residues. Germline trimming cut 4 bases from V and 6 bases from J; bases unmatched to any gene: 5. As originally analysed: Reference gene primer amplification yielded estimated nucleated cell counts. TCRdb's table, derived via immunoSEQ multiplex PCR, lists solely in-frame clones and lacks some. V and J calls and clone size follow that table, whereas D and trimming were derived from the DNA. The profile shows 200,000 to 250,000 clones, around 78% of them singletons. The chain uses TRBV29-1 and TRBJ2-5; 10 bases align to TRBD2. The sample was peripheral blood. This clonotype was obtained from a woman between 70 and 85 years old with active or convalescent COVID-19. The CDR3 protein is CSVGTSGGKTQYF. CDR3 nucleotides: TGCAGCGTTGGGACTAGCGGCGGAAAGACCCAGTACTTC.